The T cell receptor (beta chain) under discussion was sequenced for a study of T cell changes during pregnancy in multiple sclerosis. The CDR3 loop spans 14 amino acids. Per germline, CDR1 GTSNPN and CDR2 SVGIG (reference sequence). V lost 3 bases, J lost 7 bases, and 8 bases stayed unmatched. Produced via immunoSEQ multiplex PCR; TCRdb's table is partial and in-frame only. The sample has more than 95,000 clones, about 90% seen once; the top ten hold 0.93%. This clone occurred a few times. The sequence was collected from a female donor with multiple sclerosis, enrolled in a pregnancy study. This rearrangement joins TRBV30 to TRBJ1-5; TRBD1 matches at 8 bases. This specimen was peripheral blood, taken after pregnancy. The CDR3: CAWRPDRAGQPQHF. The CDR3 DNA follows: TGTGCCTGGAGGCCGGACAGGGCCGGACAGCCCCAGCATTTT. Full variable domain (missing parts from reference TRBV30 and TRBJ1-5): SQTIHQWPATLVQPVGSPLSLECTVEGTSNPNLYWYRQAAGRGLQLLFYSVGIGQISSEVPQNLSASRPQDRQFILSSKKLLLSDSGFYLCAWRPDRAGQPQHFGDGTRLSIL.